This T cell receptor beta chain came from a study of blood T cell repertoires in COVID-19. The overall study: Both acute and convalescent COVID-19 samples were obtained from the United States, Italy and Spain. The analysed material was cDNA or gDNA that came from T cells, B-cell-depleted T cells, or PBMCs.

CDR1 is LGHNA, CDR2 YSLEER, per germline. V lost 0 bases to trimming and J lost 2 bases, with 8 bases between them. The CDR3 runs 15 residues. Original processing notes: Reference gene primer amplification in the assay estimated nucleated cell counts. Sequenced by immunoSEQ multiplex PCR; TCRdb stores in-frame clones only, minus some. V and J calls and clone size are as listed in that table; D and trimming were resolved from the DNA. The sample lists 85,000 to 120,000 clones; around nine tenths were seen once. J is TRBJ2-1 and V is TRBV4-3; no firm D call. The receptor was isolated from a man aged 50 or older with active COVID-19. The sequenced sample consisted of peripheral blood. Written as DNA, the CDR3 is TGCGCCAGCAGCCAAGATCTGGCAGCCTACAATGAGCAGTTCTTC. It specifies CASSQDLAAYNEQFF.